The present T cell receptor beta chain was sequenced within a study of cytomegalovirus exposure and HLA in healthy donors. Study-wide findings and caveats: Sequencing depth across donors, presence/absence analyses assumed, was roughly uniform. After further analysis at a later stage, 15,000 to 20,000 TCR beta sequences were associated with HLA alleles at 0.05 false discovery rate. Versus the approximately 720-donor mean, an Asian-associated ancestry cluster reportedly showed fewer N-insertions in a later analysis. It was in a later analysis that TCR association rates were seen to vary by HLA locus, highest for DRB1 and lowest for HLA-C.

Remarks on this clone: Its target is unknown.

PCR was performed using 60 Vbeta and 13 Jbeta primers. Generated by immunoSEQ multiplex PCR, the TCRdb table keeps only in-frame clones and is missing some. The top ten clones hold about 2.1% of a sample with under 300,000 clones, about 75% of them seen once. The CDR3 extends over 13 amino acids. Germline loops: CDR1 SGHTA, CDR2 FQGTGA. Trimming took off 5 bases at V and 7 bases at J, with 14 bases between the two ends. Sequencing input: PBMCs. The source of this sequence is a female donor in good health and CMV-seronegative. The rearrangement joins TRBV7-3 to TRBJ2-5, with TRBD1 as a possible D gene (6 bases). Written as DNA, the CDR3 is TGTGCCAGCAGCGCCCAGGGGTTGGCGACCCAGTACTTC. Translation gives CASSAQGLATQYF.